This T cell receptor (beta chain) is from a study of OX40 agonist ivuxolimab in advanced cancers. Study context: People who had prior anti-PD-1, anti-PD-L1 or anti-CTLA-4 therapy could take part, and roughly 40% had some. General study points: CD4+ T cells averaged fewer expanded clones than CD8+ T cells.

Autoimmune disease history or systemic immunosuppression meant exclusion. The V gene lost 0 bases and the J gene lost 1 base, with 6 bases spanning the gap. The V gene's germline CDR1 is MNHEY and CDR2 SVGAGI. This CDR3 is 14 amino acids long. The method was immunoSEQ multiplex PCR; TCRdb's version includes in-frame clones alone and lacks a portion of them. The table records tens of thousands of clones, around 87% of them present only once. This clone has only one observation. Its antigen remains unknown. Different DNA sequences within this sample yield the same CDR3. The receptor comes from an adult with an advanced solid tumor such as melanoma, head and neck, liver or kidney cancer. V gene TRBV6-5 combines with J gene TRBJ1-1; D call uncertain. This specimen consisted of CD4+ or CD8+ T cells sorted from blood, obtained in a trial of the OX40 agonist ivuxolimab. The CDR3 reads CASSYSYRNTEAFF. The CDR3 DNA follows: TGTGCCAGCAGTTACTCTTACAGGAACACTGAAGCTTTCTTT.